The 4 T cell receptor beta chains in this list originate from one sample, sequenced in a study of cytomegalovirus exposure and HLA in healthy donors. Use of 60 Vbeta and 13 Jbeta primers characterized the PCR. Profiled with immunoSEQ multiplex PCR; TCRdb holds only in-frame clones, not every one. Of under 200,000 clones listed, 82% are singletons. Sequenced material: PBMCs. The receptors originated from a girl aged 5 to 17 in good health and CMV-seropositive.

The rearrangement uses TRBV5-6 and TRBJ1-2; 10 nucleotides match TRBD1. The CDR3 spans 13 residues. Losses at the gene ends were 4 bases for V and 6 bases for J; bases not matched to a gene: 3. Germline V lookup: CDR1 SGHDT, CDR2 YYEEEE. In DNA form, the CDR3 reads TGTGCCAGCAGCACAGGACAGGGGGATGGCTACACCTTC. Translated, it gives CASSTGQGDGYTF. Complete variable domain (other parts from reference TRBV5-6 and TRBJ1-2): DAGVTQSPTHLIKTRGQQVTLRCSPKSGHDTVSWYQQALGQGPQFIFQYYEEEERQRGNFPDRFSGHQFPNYSSELNVNALLLGDSALYLCASSTGQGDGYTFGSGTRLTVV.

The chain employs TRBV5-1 and TRBJ2-4; D is unclear. The CDR3 totals 15 residues. From germline, CDR1 is SGHRS and CDR2 YFSETQ. V lost 0 bases and J lost 0, with 7 bases in between. DNA for the CDR3: TGCGCCAGCAGCTTGGGCCCGGTAGCCAAAAACATTCAGTACTTC. It is translated as CASSLGPVAKNIQYF.

The rearrangement joins TRBV28 to TRBJ2-7; D is perhaps TRBD2 (7 bases). The CDR3 totals 14 residues. Germline V lookup: CDR1 MDHEN, CDR2 SYDVKM. V was pared by 5 bases and J by 5 bases, with 16 bases between. The CDR3 sequence: CASSPSGGPNEQYF. The CDR3 bases are TGTGCCAGCAGTCCTTCGGGGGGCCCCAACGAGCAGTACTTC.

The chain carries TRBV5-4 and TRBJ2-3; D may be TRBD1 (6 bases). Looked up from germline, CDR1 is SGHNT and CDR2 is YYREEE (reference sequence). Trimming cost V 0 bases and J 4 bases, with 6 bases left between them. The CDR3 has 13 amino acids. The CDR3: CASSLDRADTQYF. DNA for the CDR3: TGTGCCAGCAGCTTGGACAGGGCAGATACGCAGTATTTT.